This T cell receptor (beta chain) appears in the sequencing data of a study of Graves' ophthalmopathy and Graves' hyperthyroidism. The authors amplified TCR beta CDR3 regions from RNA transcripts. Amplification began with first-round RT-PCR using HTBI primers, then second-round multiplex PCR was performed. MiXCR, applied by TCRdb to the multiplex PCR reads, yields one record per CDR3 protein. The sample records 450,000 to 600,000 distinct CDR3 sequences, roughly 39% being singletons. The table lists this clonotype with many counts. The TCR comes from an adult man with Graves' hyperthyroidism. Sequences were obtained from peripheral blood or thyroid tissue (not recorded which).

The chain's CDR3 is CASTMTGVGNTEAFF. CDR3 coding DNA: TGCGCCAGCACCATGACAGGGGTCGGGAACACTGAAGCTTTCTTT. The chain employs TRBV5-1 and TRBJ1-1; 8 bases match TRBD1. Germline V gene sequence: CDR1 SGHRS, CDR2 YFSETQ. The CDR3 runs to 15 residues. The V gene end was trimmed by 6 bases and the J gene end by 1 base; junction bases not matched to a gene: 8.